Listed below are T cell receptor beta chains from one sample, sequenced in a study of cytomegalovirus exposure and HLA in healthy donors. Only in-frame clones appear in the TCRdb table, and some are missing; sequencing was by immunoSEQ multiplex PCR. The data include about 160,000 clones; the top ten clones carry 1% to 1.5%. The sequenced sample consisted of PBMCs. The receptor set was obtained from a woman aged 60-70 years in good health and CMV-seronegative. The CDR3 runs from the conserved cysteine through the conserved F or W. Each record gives: J gene, V gene, D gene, CDR3 protein, CDR3 DNA. D genes are given only for firm matches.

>TRBJ2-5|TRBV7-9|NA
CASSLRAGYAWETQYF
TGTGCCAGCAGCTTAAGGGCAGGGTATGCGTGGGAGACCCAGTACTTC
>TRBJ1-5|TRBV19|NA
CASRTPAIHNQPQHF
TGTGCCAGTAGGACTCCAGCGATACACAATCAGCCCCAGCATTTT
>TRBJ1-3|TRBV7-2|TRBD1
CASSKTGTGNTIYF
TGTGCCAGCAGCAAGACAGGGACTGGAAACACCATATATTTT
>TRBJ1-4|TRBV5-4|NA
CASSSGSSPTNEKLFF
TGTGCCAGCAGCTCCGGGAGCTCCCCAACTAATGAAAAACTGTTTTTT
>TRBJ2-5|TRBV19|TRBD2
CASSIDPELAGLQETQYF
TGTGCCAGTAGTATAGATCCTGAACTAGCGGGCCTCCAAGAGACCCAGTACTTC
>TRBJ2-1|TRBV19|NA
CASSSGGAFSYNEQFF
TGTGCCAGTAGTTCTGGGGGGGCCTTCTCCTACAATGAGCAGTTCTTC
>TRBJ1-5|TRBV19|NA
CASSIDQGYSNQPQHF
TGTGCCAGTAGTATAGATCAGGGGTATAGCAATCAGCCCCAGCATTTT
>TRBJ1-2|TRBV7-2|NA
CASSSVGRDYGYTF
TGTGCCAGCAGCTCCGTTGGCAGGGACTATGGCTACACCTTC
>TRBJ2-6|TRBV30|NA
CAWTRVHGGANVLTF
TGTGCCTGGACAAGAGTTCACGGTGGGGCCAACGTCCTGACTTTC
>TRBJ1-1|TRBV10-3|NA
CAISDAGLKNTEAFF
TGTGCCATCAGTGATGCAGGGCTGAAGAACACTGAAGCTTTCTTT
>TRBJ2-1|TRBV29-1|NA
CSVDLDRSSYNEQFF
TGCAGCGTTGATTTAGACAGAAGCTCCTACAATGAGCAGTTCTTC
>TRBJ1-3|TRBV9|NA
CASSGGQVGNTIYF
TGTGCCAGCAGCGGCGGACAAGTCGGAAACACCATATATTTT
>TRBJ1-3|TRBV30|NA
CAWGTGGGNTIYF
TGTGCCTGGGGCACGGGAGGAGGAAACACCATATATTTT
>TRBJ1-1|TRBV5-1|NA
CASSLGGAAQGGAFF
TGCGCCAGCAGCTTGGGCGGGGCGGCCCAAGGCGGAGCTTTCTTT
>TRBJ1-2|TRBV5-4|TRBD1
CASSLDRRDGYTF
TGTGCCAGCAGTTTGGACAGGCGAGATGGCTACACCTTC
>TRBJ1-2|TRBV6-4|TRBD1
CASSDFRDRGHPNYGYTF
TGTGCCAGCAGTGACTTCCGAGACAGGGGGCACCCTAACTATGGCTACACCTTC
>TRBJ1-2|TRBV5-6|NA
CASSARDVRGGYTF
TGTGCCAGCAGCGCCCGGGACGTTAGGGGGGGCTACACCTTC
>TRBJ2-7|TRBV15|NA
CATSRTRSDSYEQYF
TGTGCCACCAGCAGGACTAGGTCAGACTCCTACGAGCAGTACTTC
>TRBJ1-5|TRBV7-8|TRBD1
CASSLGEGANQPQHF
TGTGCCAGCAGCTTAGGAGAGGGGGCGAACCAGCCCCAGCATTTT
>TRBJ1-2|TRBV14|NA
CASSQGAPIPYGYTF
TGTGCCAGCAGCCAAGGGGCTCCCATTCCGTATGGCTACACCTTC
>TRBJ2-7|TRBV11-2|TRBD1
CASSFGQDSYEQYF
TGTGCCAGCAGCTTTGGACAGGACTCCTACGAGCAGTACTTC
>TRBJ1-2|TRBV5-1|TRBD1
CASSLGTGSEDGYTF
TGCGCCAGCAGCTTGGGGACAGGGTCGGAGGATGGCTACACCTTC
>TRBJ1-2|TRBV5-4|NA
CASSLRNSGEGHGYTF
TGTGCCAGCAGCTTGCGAAATTCTGGGGAGGGCCATGGCTACACCTTC
>TRBJ2-5|TRBV5-1|TRBD1
CASSLVGQGETQYF
TGCGCCAGCAGCTTGGTAGGACAGGGAGAGACCCAGTACTTC
>TRBJ1-1|TRBV27|NA
CASSLTFRAGNTEAFF
TGTGCCAGCAGTCTCACTTTCAGGGCCGGGAACACTGAAGCTTTCTTT
>TRBJ2-7|TRBV5-1|TRBD1
CASSLLTGGSGEQYF
TGCGCCAGCAGCCTATTGACAGGGGGCTCGGGTGAGCAGTACTTC
>TRBJ2-7|TRBV7-9|NA
CASSLLAGDEQYF
TGTGCCAGCAGCCTCCTCGCAGGGGACGAGCAGTACTTC
>TRBJ1-4|TRBV30|NA
CAWCPTSNEKLFF
TGTGCCTGGTGTCCGACAAGTAATGAAAAACTGTTTTTT
>TRBJ2-7|TRBV30|NA
CAWSVRPAGESYEQYF
TGTGCCTGGAGTGTACGACCGGCAGGGGAATCCTACGAGCAGTACTTC
>TRBJ1-2|TRBV5-1|NA
CASSPREEDYTF
TGCGCCAGCAGCCCTCGGGAGGAGGACTACACCTTC
>TRBJ2-5|TRBV5-4|TRBD1
CASSSPGTVETQYF
TGTGCCAGCAGTTCACCTGGGACAGTGGAGACCCAGTACTTC
>TRBJ2-3|TRBV5-1|NA
CASSSQNTDTQYF
TGCGCCAGCAGCTCCCAAAACACAGATACGCAGTATTTT
>TRBJ2-5|TRBV7-9|TRBD1
CASSQTGGRKETQYF
TGTGCCAGCAGCCAGACAGGGGGAAGAAAAGAGACCCAGTACTTC
>TRBJ2-3|TRBV18|NA
CASSPNRDTQYF
TGTGCCAGCTCACCAAATCGAGATACGCAGTATTTT
>TRBJ2-1|TRBV7-2|TRBD2
CASRSGGAYNEQFF
TGTGCCAGCAGGAGCGGGGGGGCTTACAATGAGCAGTTCTTC
>TRBJ1-1|TRBV27|NA
CASKSPQGLPIEAFF
TGTGCCAGCAAGTCCCCCCAGGGCCTGCCGATCGAAGCTTTCTTT
>TRBJ1-2|TRBV7-2|TRBD1
CASSLTGTGDYYGYTF
TGTGCCAGCAGCTTAACCGGGACAGGGGATTACTATGGCTACACCTTC
>TRBJ2-1|TRBV23-1|NA
CASSLLQRRSYNEQFF
TGCGCCAGCAGTCTGTTACAGAGAAGGTCCTACAATGAGCAGTTCTTC
>TRBJ1-1|TRBV7-3|NA
CASSSAGEGTEAFF
TGTGCCAGCAGCTCTGCAGGGGAGGGCACTGAAGCTTTCTTT
>TRBJ2-5|TRBV6-1|TRBD2
CASTPGGMETQYF
TGTGCCAGCACTCCGGGAGGGATGGAGACCCAGTACTTC
>TRBJ1-3|TRBV18|TRBD1
CASSDRATGNTIYF
TGTGCCAGCTCCGACAGGGCCACTGGAAACACCATATATTTT
>TRBJ1-4|TRBV5-6|NA
CASSLGQLATNEKLFF
TGTGCCAGCAGCTTGGGCCAGTTGGCAACTAATGAAAAACTGTTTTTT
>TRBJ2-7|TRBV7-9|TRBD2
CASSFGLAGAYEQYF
TGTGCCAGCAGCTTCGGACTAGCGGGGGCCTACGAGCAGTACTTC
>TRBJ2-7|TRBV2|NA
CASKGYEQYF
TGTGCCAGCAAGGGGTACGAGCAGTACTTC
>TRBJ1-4|TRBV5-1|TRBD1
CASRPRGTGEKLFF
TGCGCCAGCAGGCCCCGTGGGACAGGTGAAAAACTGTTTTTT
>TRBJ2-1|TRBV6-5|NA
CASSLEEKTNEQFF
TGTGCCAGCAGTCTGGAGGAAAAAACGAATGAGCAGTTCTTC
>TRBJ2-7|TRBV7-2|NA
CASSLGASGTMPYEQYF
TGTGCCAGCAGCTTAGGGGCCTCCGGGACAATGCCCTACGAGCAGTACTTC
>TRBJ2-5|TRBV9|TRBD1
CASSVGQTGQETQYF
TGTGCCAGCAGCGTAGGTCAGACAGGGCAAGAGACCCAGTACTTC
>TRBJ2-7|TRBV5-1|TRBD2
CASSRGLAVAEQYF
TGCGCCAGCAGCCGTGGGCTAGCGGTTGCCGAGCAGTACTTC
>TRBJ1-5|TRBV6-1|NA
CASRRAAGQPQHF
TGTGCCAGCAGGCGGGCAGCAGGTCAGCCCCAGCATTTT
>TRBJ2-7|TRBV7-3|TRBD2
CASSLRGLEIHEQYF
TGTGCCAGCAGCTTAAGGGGACTAGAGATCCACGAGCAGTACTTC
>TRBJ2-7|TRBV5-4|TRBD2
CASSSPGTSSGEQYF
TGTGCCAGCAGCTCACCCGGGACTAGCAGCGGCGAGCAGTACTTC
>TRBJ2-5|TRBV5-4|NA
CASSFAQESWTQYF
TGTGCCAGCAGCTTTGCGCAGGAATCTTGGACCCAGTACTTC
>TRBJ2-1|TRBV6-1|NA
CASSVRGGVRGQFF
TGTGCCAGCAGTGTAAGAGGGGGGGTTAGGGGGCAGTTCTTC
>TRBJ1-5|TRBV4-1|TRBD1
CASSQVLQGAWQPQHF
TGCGCCAGCAGCCAAGTCCTACAGGGGGCATGGCAGCCCCAGCATTTT
>TRBJ1-1|TRBV7-2|NA
CASSFLGVGANTEAFF
TGTGCCAGCAGCTTCCTCGGAGTGGGGGCGAACACTGAAGCTTTCTTT
>TRBJ1-1|TRBV2|NA
CASSGRAGTEAFF
TGTGCCAGCAGTGGCAGGGCCGGCACTGAAGCTTTCTTT